This TCR beta chain was identified during a study of identical twins. Study-wide findings and caveats: It was cross-sectional statistical analysis, not following the same donors, that the conclusions relied on. Potential partial confounding of zero-insertion analyses by invariant MAIT and iNKT cells was noted.

TCRdb itself ran the 5' RACE reads through MiXCR, one entry per CDR3 protein. The table records 350,000 or so distinct CDR3 sequences, 9% of them present only once. CDR1 and CDR2 from the germline V gene are SGHRS and YFSETQ. Between the trimmed V and J ends, which lost 4 bases and 0 bases, there was a span of 15 bases. CDR3 length equals 16 residues. This clonotype was seen a few times. The antigen is undetermined. The specimen was naive T cells sorted from blood. This sequence was found in a woman aged 50 to 60 in good health. This sequence joins TRBV5-1 and TRBJ2-3; TRBD2 might be the D (6 bases). CDR3 residues: CASSVRVSGSTDTQYF. Written as DNA, the CDR3 is TGCGCCAGCAGCGTGCGTGTTAGCGGTAGCACAGATACGCAGTATTTT. The variable domain in full, completed from reference TRBV5-1 and TRBJ2-3, reads KAGVTQTPRYLIKTRGQQVTLSCSPISGHRSVSWYQQTPGQGLQFLFEYFSETQRNKGNFPGRFSGRQFSNSRSEMNVSTLELGDSALYLCASSVRVSGSTDTQYFGPGTRLTVL.